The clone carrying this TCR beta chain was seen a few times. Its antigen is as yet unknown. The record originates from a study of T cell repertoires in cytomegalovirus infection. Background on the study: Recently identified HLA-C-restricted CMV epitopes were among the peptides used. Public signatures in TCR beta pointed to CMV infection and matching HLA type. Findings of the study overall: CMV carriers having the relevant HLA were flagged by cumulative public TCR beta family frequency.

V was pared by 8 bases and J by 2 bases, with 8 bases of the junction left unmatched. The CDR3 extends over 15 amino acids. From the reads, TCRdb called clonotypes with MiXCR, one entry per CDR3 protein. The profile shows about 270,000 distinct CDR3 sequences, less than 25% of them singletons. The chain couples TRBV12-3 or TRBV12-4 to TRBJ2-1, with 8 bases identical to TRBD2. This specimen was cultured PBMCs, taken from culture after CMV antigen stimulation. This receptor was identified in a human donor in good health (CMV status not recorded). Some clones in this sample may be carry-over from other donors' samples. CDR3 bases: TGTGCCAGCCCTGGGCCGGGACTAGCCTACAATGAGCAGTTCTTC. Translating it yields CASPGPGLAYNEQFF.